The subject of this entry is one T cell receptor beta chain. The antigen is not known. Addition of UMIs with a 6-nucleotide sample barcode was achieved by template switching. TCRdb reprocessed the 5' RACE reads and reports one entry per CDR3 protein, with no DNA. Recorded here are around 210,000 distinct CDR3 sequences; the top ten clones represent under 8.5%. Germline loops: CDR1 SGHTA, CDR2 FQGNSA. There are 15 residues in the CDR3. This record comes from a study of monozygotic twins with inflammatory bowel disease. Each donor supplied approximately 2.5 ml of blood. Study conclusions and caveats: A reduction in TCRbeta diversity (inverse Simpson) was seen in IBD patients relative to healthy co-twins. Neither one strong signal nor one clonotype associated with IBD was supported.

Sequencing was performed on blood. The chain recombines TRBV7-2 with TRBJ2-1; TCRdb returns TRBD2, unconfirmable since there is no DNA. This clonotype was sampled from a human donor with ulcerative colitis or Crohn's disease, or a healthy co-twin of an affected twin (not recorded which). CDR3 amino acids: CASSLGAGGSLEQFF.